These 19 T cell receptor beta chains were all obtained from the same sample, sequenced in a study of blood T cell repertoires in COVID-19 (dated by TCRdb to 2018 to 2020). The method behind the library was the immunoSEQ multiplex PCR assay. TCRdb obtained this table from immuneACCESS and retained in-frame rearrangements with V and J assigned. These tables miss some clones; where compared with another copy, unresolved V genes account for less than half of the shortfall, and the remainder is unexplained. Across this sample there are 93,000 or so clones, with approximately 80% seen only once. Clones ranked in the top ten supply under 15% of the sample. The sequenced sample was peripheral blood. The origin of the receptors is a human donor in a cohort sampled during active or convalescent COVID-19.

The chain carries TRBV5-8 and TRBJ2-1; TRBD2 agrees at 7 bases. The CDR3 runs 15 residues. Germline loops: CDR1 SGHTS, CDR2 YDEGEE. V shed 2 bases and J 5 bases; nucleotides not matched to a gene: 7. The CDR3 is CASSFRGGLDNEQFF. CDR3 DNA: TGTGCCAGCAGCTTCCGGGGAGGGCTTGACAATGAGCAGTTCTTC.

The CDR3 bases are TGCAGCGTCACCCCCCCGGACAGGGGGCTTGGCTACACCTTC. Its translation: CSVTPPDRGLGYTF. The J gene is TRBJ1-2, the V gene TRBV29-1; 11 bases are a match to TRBD1. The V and J ends lost 6 bases and 7 bases, in that order; junction bases with no gene match: 10. Germline CDR1 is SQVTM and CDR2 is ANQGSEA. The CDR3 has 14 amino acids.

This chain uses TRBV4-3 with TRBJ1-2, with 9 bases fitting TRBD1. Germline trimming cut 3 bases from V and 7 bases from J; bases unmatched to any gene: 3. Per germline, CDR1 LGHNA and CDR2 YSLEER. The CDR3 loop spans 13 amino acids. CDR3: CASSHLDRGGYTF. In nucleotides, the CDR3 is TGCGCCAGCAGCCACTTGGACAGGGGTGGCTACACCTTC.

CDR3 in DNA: TGTGCCAGTAGTGAGACAGGGTACTTGGACACCGGGGAGCTGTTTTTT. Protein sequence: CASSETGYLDTGELFF. V is TRBV19 and J is TRBJ2-2, with TRBD1 matching 7 bases. CDR3 size: 16 residues. From germline, CDR1 is LNHDA and CDR2 SQIVND (reference sequence). J lost 3 bases, V lost 5 bases, and 9 bases had no gene match.

The chain recombines TRBV19 with TRBJ2-3; D remains unclear. Between the trimmed V and J ends, which lost 7 bases and 7 bases, there was a span of 12 bases. There are 12 residues in the CDR3. Germline V gene data show CDR1 as LNHDA and CDR2 as SQIVND (reference sequence). The chain's CDR3 is CASKSILNTQYF. Written as DNA, the CDR3 is TGTGCCAGTAAATCTATTCTCAATACGCAGTATTTT.

V and J are TRBV7-9 and TRBJ1-2; TRBD1 might be the D (6 bases). Per germline, CDR1 SEHNR and CDR2 FQNEAQ (reference sequence). Trimming shortened V by 7 bases and J by 8 bases, and 26 bases separated the two germline ends. CDR3 length: 16 amino acids. DNA of the CDR3: TGTGCCAGCACCACCTCAGGAGCCCGGGGGGCTTTAGGCTACACCTTC. Translating it yields CASTTSGARGALGYTF.

The V and J genes are TRBV5-4 and TRBJ2-5; D unclear. The CDR3 is 13 residues long. V shed 2 bases and J shed 5 bases, with 10 bases lying between them. Germline V CDR1 and CDR2: SGHNT, YYREEE (reference sequence). CDR3 protein: CASSLHNPETQYF. The CDR3 nucleotides are TGTGCCAGCAGCTTACACAACCCGGAGACCCAGTACTTC.

This rearrangement joins TRBV5-1 to TRBJ2-3; 12 nucleotides align to TRBD2. This CDR3 is 18 amino acids long. The J segment lost 3 bases and the V segment lost 4 bases, leaving 12 bases of the junction unmatched. Germline V gene lookup returns CDR1 SGHRS and CDR2 YFSETQ. The CDR3 here is CASSAGQASGGVTDTQYF. The CDR3 DNA reads as TGCGCCAGCAGCGCCGGACAGGCTAGCGGGGGGGTAACAGATACGCAGTATTTT.

V usage is TRBV27 and J usage is TRBJ2-3; 13 nucleotides align to TRBD2. Per germline, CDR1 MNHEY and CDR2 SMNVEV (reference sequence). The CDR3 sequence is 14 residues long. The V segment lost 4 bases and the J segment 7 bases; nucleotides outside the gene matches: 2. Written as DNA, the CDR3 is TGTGCCAGCAGTTCACTAGCGGGGGGGTATACGCAGTATTTT. It translates to CASSSLAGGYTQYF.

The chain couples TRBV5-1 to TRBJ2-1; 7 nucleotides line up with TRBD1. The germline gives CDR1 SGHRS, CDR2 YFSETQ. The ends lost 1 base at V and 0 bases at J; junction bases unmatched: 4. The CDR3 contains 16 residues. In DNA form, the CDR3 reads TGCGCCAGCAGCTTGTCGACAGGGTTCTCCTACAATGAGCAGTTCTTC. Translating gives CASSLSTGFSYNEQFF. Supplemented by reference TRBV5-1 and TRBJ2-1, the full variable domain reads KAGVTQTPRYLIKTRGQQVTLSCSPISGHRSVSWYQQTPGQGLQFLFEYFSETQRNKGNFPGRFSGRQFSNSRSEMNVSTLELGDSALYLCASSLSTGFSYNEQFFGPGTRLTVL.

This chain joins TRBV13 and TRBJ1-2, with D unresolved. This CDR3 is built from 15 residues. Germline CDR1 PRHDT, CDR2 FYEKMQ (reference sequence). Trimming removed 3 bases at V and 6 bases at J, with 17 bases between. The DNA of the CDR3 is TGTGCCAGCAGCTTCTATCAAGGGAGTGGCCATGGCTACACCTTC. Translation gives CASSFYQGSGHGYTF. Variable domain in full (rest from reference TRBV13 and TRBJ1-2): AAGVIQSPRHLIKEKRETATLKCYPIPRHDTVYWYQQGPGQDPQFLISFYEKMQSDKGSIPDRFSAQQFSDYHSELNMSSLELGDSALYFCASSFYQGSGHGYTFGSGTRLTVV.

This sequence joins TRBV10-3 and TRBJ1-1; a weak D match, TRBD1 (6 bases). V lost 5 bases to trimming and J lost 3 bases, with 13 bases between them. Germline V CDR1 and CDR2: ENHRY, SYGVKD. The CDR3 is made up of 14 amino acids. DNA of the CDR3: TGTGCCATCAGTCTCAGGGAGGGGGACACTGAAGCTTTCTTT. The encoded protein is CAISLREGDTEAFF.

The rearrangement joins TRBV5-1 to TRBJ2-3; unclear D gene. Germline CDR1 reads SGHRS; CDR2 reads YFSETQ. The CDR3 covers 11 residues. Trimming took 7 bases from V and 2 from J, leaving 5 bases between them. The CDR3 DNA follows: TGCGCCAGCGCCTACACAGATACGCAGTATTTT. Protein product: CASAYTDTQYF.

The CDR3 loop reads CATSRTNSRYEQYF. CDR3 sequence (DNA): TGTGCCACCAGCAGAACTAACTCTAGATACGAGCAGTACTTC. V is TRBV15 and J is TRBJ2-7; D ambiguous. Trimming stripped 2 bases from V and 4 bases from J, with 12 bases between. Germline V gives CDR1 LNHNV, CDR2 YYDKDF (reference sequence). The CDR3 contains 14 residues. Full variable domain (outside the CDR3, taken from reference TRBV15 and TRBJ2-7): DAMVIQNPRYQVTQFGKPVTLSCSQTLNHNVMYWYQQKSSQAPKLLFHYYDKDFNNEADTPDNFQSRRPNTSFCFLDIRSPGLGDTAMYLCATSRTNSRYEQYFGPGTRLTVT.

V gene TRBV10-3 combines with J gene TRBJ2-3; D unclear. Trimming cost V 6 bases and J 1 base, with 14 bases left between them. The germline CDR1 and CDR2 sequences are ENHRY and SYGVKD. The CDR3 consists of 15 residues. The CDR3 DNA sequence: TGTGCCATCAGCCCGCGCGGAACGGGCACAGATACGCAGTATTTT. It translates to CAISPRGTGTDTQYF.

This rearrangement joins TRBV5-4 to TRBJ1-1, with D possibly TRBD1 on 5 matching bases. V dropped 2 bases and J dropped 3 bases, with 11 bases sitting between them. Germline V CDR1 and CDR2: SGHNT, YYREEE (reference sequence). The length of the CDR3 is 14 residues. In DNA, the CDR3 is TGTGCCAGCAGCTTAATACAGGACGACACTGAAGCTTTCTTT. Residues: CASSLIQDDTEAFF.

The chain combines TRBV7-2 with TRBJ1-6, with a possible D match to TRBD1 (5 bases). Germline lookup yields CDR1 SGHTA and CDR2 FQGNSA. The CDR3 has 15 amino acids. Trimming left V 1 base short and J 6 bases short, with 10 bases between. The CDR3 here is CASSLGRGSNSPLHF. DNA of the CDR3: TGTGCCAGCAGCTTAGGGCGGGGCAGTAATTCACCCCTCCACTTT.

CDR3 coding DNA: TGTGCCAGTAGCCAGGCAGGGTCCCTCTATGGCTACACCTTC. It codes for CASSQAGSLYGYTF. This sequence joins TRBV19 and TRBJ1-2, with D tentatively TRBD1 (5 bases). CDR3 length: 14 residues. Trimming removed 6 bases at V and 4 bases at J, with 15 bases between. Germline V lookup: CDR1 LNHDA, CDR2 SQIVND (reference sequence).

This chain connects TRBV7-9 to TRBJ2-5, with 13 nucleotides matching TRBD2. The V and J ends lost 5 bases and 2 bases, in that order; junction bases with no gene match: 11. Germline CDR1 SEHNR, CDR2 FQNEAQ (reference sequence). The CDR3 covers 18 residues. The CDR3 is CASSVLAGGLIGQETQYF. The CDR3 DNA follows: TGTGCCAGCAGCGTACTAGCGGGGGGGCTGATCGGGCAAGAGACCCAGTACTTC.